This record covers a single T cell receptor beta chain. These data come from a study of response to subunit inactivated influenza vaccine. The length of the CDR3 is 14 residues. Trimming took off 2 bases at V and 6 bases at J, with 13 bases between the two ends. Using its own MiXCR run on the RT-PCR reads, TCRdb lists one record per CDR3 protein. This sample yields roughly 760,000 distinct CDR3 sequences, of which 21% are seen a single time; approximately 10% belongs to the top ten. The chain joins TRBV12-3 or TRBV12-4 to TRBJ2-5; D is perhaps TRBD1 (7 bases). Sequencing used PBMCs from blood, obtained 4 to 6 days after vaccination. The receptor's source is a man aged 45 to 65 who received an inactivated influenza vaccine. The CDR3 DNA reads TGTGCCAGCAGTTTACCAGGGGGGAGGCAGACCCAGTACTTC. Translation gives CASSLPGGRQTQYF.